A single sample is the source of the 3 T cell receptor beta chains below, sequenced in a study of Graves' ophthalmopathy and Graves' hyperthyroidism. Transcripts of RNA were the source for amplifying TCR beta CDR3 regions. An initial RT-PCR round employing HTBI primers preceded a second-round multiplex PCR. Each CDR3 protein gets one entry after TCRdb re-called the multiplex PCR reads with MiXCR. The sample gives around 1,200,000 distinct CDR3 sequences, less than 45% of which show up once; 11% is in the top ten. Sequencing was done on a sample of peripheral blood or thyroid tissue (not recorded which). The source is an adult man with Graves' hyperthyroidism.

This clonotype has at least ten counts. The chain couples TRBV20-1 to TRBJ2-7, with a tentative D call TRBD2 (6 bases). CDR3 length equals 14 residues. From germline, CDR1 is DFQATT and CDR2 SNEGSKA (reference sequence). V lost 0 bases, J lost 3 bases, and 12 bases lay in between. For the CDR3, the DNA is TGCAGTGCTAGAGAGGGTAGCGGAGGCTACGAGCAGTACTTC. Translation: CSAREGSGGYEQYF.

This clonotype was found a few times. The CDR3 spells CASSLDPVQPQHF. The CDR3 nucleotides are TGTGCCAGCAGTTTAGATCCAGTACAGCCCCAGCATTTT. The chain has TRBV12-3 or TRBV12-4 and TRBJ1-5; the D is unclear. The CDR3 has 13 residues. Between the trimmed V and J ends, which lost 1 base and 7 bases, there was a span of 8 bases.

With respect to this clonotype: Relative to the germline gene, one junction end is altered; a read error may explain this. This sequence joins TRBV5-1 and TRBJ2-6; D might be TRBD1 (5 bases). The CDR3 spans 15 residues. Germline V CDR1 and CDR2: SGHRS, YFSETQ. In DNA, the CDR3 is TGCGCCAGCAGCTTGGATCTCTCTGGGGCCAACGTCATGACTTTC. Its protein product is CASSLDLSGANVMTF.